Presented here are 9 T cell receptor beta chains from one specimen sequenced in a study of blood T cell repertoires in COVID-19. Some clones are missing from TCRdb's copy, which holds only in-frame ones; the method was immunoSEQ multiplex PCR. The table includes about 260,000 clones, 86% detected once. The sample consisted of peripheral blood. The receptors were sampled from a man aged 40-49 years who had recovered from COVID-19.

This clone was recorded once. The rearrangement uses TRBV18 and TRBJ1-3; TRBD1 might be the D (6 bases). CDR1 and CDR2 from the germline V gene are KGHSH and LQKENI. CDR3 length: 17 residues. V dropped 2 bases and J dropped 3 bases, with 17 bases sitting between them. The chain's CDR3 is CASSPVKGERSGNTIYF. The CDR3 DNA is TGTGCCAGCTCACCAGTGAAGGGGGAGCGAAGTGGAAACACCATATATTTT.

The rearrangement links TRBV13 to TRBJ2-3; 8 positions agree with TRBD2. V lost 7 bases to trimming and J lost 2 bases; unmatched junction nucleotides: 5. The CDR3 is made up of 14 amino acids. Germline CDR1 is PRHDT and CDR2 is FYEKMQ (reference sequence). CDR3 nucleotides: TGTGCCAGCAACACGGGGGGGCTCACAGATACGCAGTATTTT. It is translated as CASNTGGLTDTQYF.

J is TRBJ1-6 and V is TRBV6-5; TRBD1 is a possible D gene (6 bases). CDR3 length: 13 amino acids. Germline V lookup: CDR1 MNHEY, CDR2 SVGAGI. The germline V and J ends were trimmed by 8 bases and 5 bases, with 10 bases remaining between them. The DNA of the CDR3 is TGTGCCAGCCTAACAGGGAATAATTCACCCCTCCACTTT. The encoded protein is CASLTGNNSPLHF.

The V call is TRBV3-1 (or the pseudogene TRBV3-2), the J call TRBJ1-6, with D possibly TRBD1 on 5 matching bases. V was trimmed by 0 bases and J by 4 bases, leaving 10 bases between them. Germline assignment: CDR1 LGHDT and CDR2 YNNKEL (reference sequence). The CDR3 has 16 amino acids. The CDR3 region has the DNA TGTGCCAGCAGCCAAGAATTGGGACTTTATAATTCACCCCTCCACTTT. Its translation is CASSQELGLYNSPLHF.

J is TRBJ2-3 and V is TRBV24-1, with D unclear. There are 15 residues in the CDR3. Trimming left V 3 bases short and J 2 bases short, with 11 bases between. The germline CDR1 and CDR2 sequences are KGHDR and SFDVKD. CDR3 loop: CATSDPREPTDTQYF. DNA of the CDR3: TGTGCCACCAGTGATCCACGCGAGCCCACAGATACGCAGTATTTT.

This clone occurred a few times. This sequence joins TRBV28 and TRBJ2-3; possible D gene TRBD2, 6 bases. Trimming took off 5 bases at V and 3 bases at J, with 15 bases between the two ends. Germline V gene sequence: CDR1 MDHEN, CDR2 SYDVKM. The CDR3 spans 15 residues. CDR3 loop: CASSRRTGGTDTQYF. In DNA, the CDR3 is TGTGCCAGCAGTCGGAGGACTGGGGGGACAGATACGCAGTATTTT.

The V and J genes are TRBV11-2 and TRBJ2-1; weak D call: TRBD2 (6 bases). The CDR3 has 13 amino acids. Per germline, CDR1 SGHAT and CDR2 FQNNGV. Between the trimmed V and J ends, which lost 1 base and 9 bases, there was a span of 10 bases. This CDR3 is CASSLVGGGEQFF. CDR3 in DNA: TGTGCCAGCAGCTTAGTCGGGGGTGGTGAGCAGTTCTTC.

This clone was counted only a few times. CDR3 loop: CASSSAKSAQGLAGGFNTGELFF. The DNA for the CDR3 is TGTGCCAGTAGTTCCGCTAAATCAGCTCAGGGACTAGCGGGAGGGTTCAACACCGGGGAGCTGTTTTTT. This rearrangement joins TRBV19 to TRBJ2-2, with 16 bases identical to TRBD2. This CDR3 contains 23 residues. Per germline, CDR1 LNHDA and CDR2 SQIVND (reference sequence). V lost 5 bases, J lost 2 bases, and 20 bases stayed unmatched. The full variable domain, in which reference TRBV19 and TRBJ2-2 provide the parts outside the CDR3, is DGGITQSPKYLFRKEGQNVTLSCEQNLNHDAMYWYRQDPGQGLRLIYYSQIVNDFQKGDIAEGYSVSREKKESFPLTVTSAQKNPTAFYLCASSSAKSAQGLAGGFNTGELFFGEGSRLTVL.

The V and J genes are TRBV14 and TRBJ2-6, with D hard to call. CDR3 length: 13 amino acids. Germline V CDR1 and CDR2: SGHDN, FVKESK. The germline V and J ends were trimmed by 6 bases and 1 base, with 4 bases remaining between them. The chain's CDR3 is CASRRSGANVLTF. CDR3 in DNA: TGTGCCAGCAGGCGATCTGGGGCCAACGTCCTGACTTTC.